The T cell receptor (beta chain) described here comes from a study of T cell repertoires in cytomegalovirus infection. About the study: CMV infection plus the matching HLA type was flagged by public TCR beta signatures.

TCRdb re-analysed the reads in MiXCR, keeping a single row per CDR3 protein. Of roughly 230,000 distinct CDR3 sequences in the sample, 9% to 15% were seen once. Losses at the gene ends were 5 bases for V and 6 bases for J; bases not matched to a gene: 4. The CDR3 covers 14 residues. Germline V gene sequence: CDR1 MNHEY, CDR2 SVGEGT. The sequencing input was PBMCs. This TCR was recovered from a human donor in good health (CMV status not recorded). Some clones in this sample may be carry-over from other donors' samples. The rearrangement joins TRBV6-2 or TRBV6-3 to TRBJ2-1; 10 bases map to TRBD2. CDR3 residues: CASSGTSVRNEQFF. CDR3 sequence (DNA): TGTGCCAGCAGTGGGACTAGCGTTCGCAATGAGCAGTTCTTC.